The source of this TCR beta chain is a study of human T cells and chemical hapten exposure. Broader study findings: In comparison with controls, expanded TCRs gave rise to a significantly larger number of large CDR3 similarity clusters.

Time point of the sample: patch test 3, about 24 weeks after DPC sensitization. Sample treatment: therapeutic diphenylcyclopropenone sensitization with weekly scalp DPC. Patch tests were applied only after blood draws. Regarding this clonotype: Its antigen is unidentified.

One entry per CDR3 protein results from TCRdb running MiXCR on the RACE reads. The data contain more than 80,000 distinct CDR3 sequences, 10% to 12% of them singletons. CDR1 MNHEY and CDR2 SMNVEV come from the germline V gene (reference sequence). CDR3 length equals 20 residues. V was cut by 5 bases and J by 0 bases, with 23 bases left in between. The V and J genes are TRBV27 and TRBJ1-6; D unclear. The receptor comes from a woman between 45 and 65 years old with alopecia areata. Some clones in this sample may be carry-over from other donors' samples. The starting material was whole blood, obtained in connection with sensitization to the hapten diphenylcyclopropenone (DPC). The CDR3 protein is CASSPSGSLAPSSYNSPLHF. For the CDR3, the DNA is TGTGCCAGCAGTCCCTCCGGATCTCTAGCCCCGAGCTCCTATAATTCACCCCTCCACTTT.